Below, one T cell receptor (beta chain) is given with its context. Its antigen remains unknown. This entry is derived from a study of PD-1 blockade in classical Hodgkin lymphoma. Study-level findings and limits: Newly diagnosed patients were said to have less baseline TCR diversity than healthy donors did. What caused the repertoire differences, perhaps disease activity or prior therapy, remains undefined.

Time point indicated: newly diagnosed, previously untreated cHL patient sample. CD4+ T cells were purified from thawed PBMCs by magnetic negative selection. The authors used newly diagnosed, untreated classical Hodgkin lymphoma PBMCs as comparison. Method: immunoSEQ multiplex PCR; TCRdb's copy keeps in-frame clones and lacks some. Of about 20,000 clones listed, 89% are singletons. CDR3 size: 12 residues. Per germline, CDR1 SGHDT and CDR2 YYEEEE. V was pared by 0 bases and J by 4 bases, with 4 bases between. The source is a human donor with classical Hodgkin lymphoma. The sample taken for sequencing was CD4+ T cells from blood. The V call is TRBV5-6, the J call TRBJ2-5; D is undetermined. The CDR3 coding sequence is TGTGCCAGCAGCTTGGCTAGAGAGACCCAGTACTTC. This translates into CASSLARETQYF. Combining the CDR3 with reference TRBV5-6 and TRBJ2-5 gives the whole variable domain DAGVTQSPTHLIKTRGQQVTLRCSPKSGHDTVSWYQQALGQGPQFIFQYYEEEERQRGNFPDRFSGHQFPNYSSELNVNALLLGDSALYLCASSLARETQYFGPGTRLLVL.